What follows are 28 T cell receptor beta chains derived from one specimen sequenced in a study of blood T cell repertoires in COVID-19. Produced via immunoSEQ multiplex PCR; TCRdb's table is partial and in-frame only. The sample yields more than 150,000 clones, about 80% seen once. The sample was peripheral blood. Receptor source: a human donor in a cohort sampled during active COVID-19.

The chain has TRBV10-3 and TRBJ2-7; TRBD1 matches 9 bases. The germline CDR1 and CDR2 sequences are ENHRY and SYGVKD. The CDR3 consists of 12 residues. This CDR3 reads CVADRGDDEQYF. As DNA, the CDR3 is TGTGTCGCAGACAGGGGGGATGACGAGCAGTACTTC.

The gene calls are TRBV29-1 and TRBJ1-1, with D perhaps TRBD1 (5 bases). Trimming pared 1 base from V and 2 bases from J, leaving 20 bases between. The CDR3 totals 17 residues. Germline lookup yields CDR1 SQVTM and CDR2 ANQGSEA. The CDR3 region is CSVEVIPTTQVNTEAFF. For the CDR3, the DNA is TGCAGCGTTGAAGTTATTCCCACCACACAGGTCAACACTGAAGCTTTCTTT.

The gene calls are TRBV6-1 and TRBJ1-2, with D possibly TRBD1 on 6 matching bases. V was shortened by 1 base and J by 7 bases, with 13 bases between the two germline ends. This CDR3 is built from 14 residues. Germline V gives CDR1 MNHNS, CDR2 SASEGT. The CDR3 reads CASSEEDRHFGYTF. The CDR3 DNA is TGTGCCAGCAGTGAAGAAGACAGGCACTTTGGCTACACCTTC.

This rearrangement joins TRBV4-1 to TRBJ2-6; TRBD1 matches 11 bases. The CDR3 loop spans 19 amino acids. Per germline, CDR1 MGHRA and CDR2 YSYEKL. V shed 3 bases, J shed 2 bases, and the junction held 9 bases outside the gene matches. The CDR3 loop is CASSHSRDRGFPGANVLTF. CDR3 sequence (DNA): TGCGCCAGCAGCCATAGCCGGGACAGGGGGTTTCCTGGGGCCAACGTCCTGACTTTC.

This clone was observed a few times. The V and J genes are TRBV11-2 and TRBJ1-5; D unclear. The CDR3 extends over 13 amino acids. Germline CDR1 and CDR2: SGHAT and FQNNGV. V was cut by 0 bases and J by 11 bases, with 11 bases left in between. CDR3 in DNA: TGTGCCAGCAGCTTAGATGGAGGGAGTGCCCAGCATTTT. Encoded protein: CASSLDGGSAQHF.

The rearrangement joins TRBV7-9 to TRBJ2-7, with D tentatively TRBD2 (5 bases). V was trimmed by 5 bases and J by 2 bases, leaving 13 bases between them. The CDR3 is made up of 14 amino acids. Germline lookup yields CDR1 SEHNR and CDR2 FQNEAQ (reference sequence). In nucleotides, the CDR3 is TGTGCCAGCAGCCGCGTGGAGGTCGCCTACGAGCAGTACTTC. It codes for CASSRVEVAYEQYF. The full variable domain, rest sourced from reference TRBV7-9 and TRBJ2-7, is DTGVSQNPRHKITKRGQNVTFRCDPISEHNRLYWYRQTLGQGPEFLTYFQNEAQLEKSRLLSDRFSAERPKGSFSTLEIQRTEQGDSAMYLCASSRVEVAYEQYFGPGTRLTVT.

V and J are TRBV30 and TRBJ2-7; 8 bases are a match to TRBD2. The CDR3 contains 14 residues. V lost 2 bases to trimming and J lost 2 bases; unmatched junction nucleotides: 5. The germline V gene has CDR1 GTSNPN and CDR2 SVGIG (reference sequence). The chain's CDR3 is CAWSRAGGTYEQYF. Written as DNA, the CDR3 is TGTGCCTGGAGTAGGGCGGGGGGAACCTACGAGCAGTACTTC.

The rearrangement joins TRBV27 to TRBJ1-2, with a possible D match to TRBD1 (5 bases). The germline V and J ends were trimmed by 6 bases and 4 bases, with 9 bases remaining between them. This CDR3 contains 12 residues. Per the germline V gene, CDR1 is MNHEY and CDR2 is SMNVEV (reference sequence). The CDR3 DNA is TGTGCCAGCAGGGGGCTTGGCTATGGCTACACCTTC. As protein: CASRGLGYGYTF.

This clone was detected a few times. The chain links TRBV9 to TRBJ1-2, with 7 bases matching TRBD1. The germline CDR1 and CDR2 sequences are SGDLS and YYNGEE. Trimming took 0 bases from V and 4 from J; bases not matched to a gene: 6. The CDR3 contains 15 residues. The CDR3 DNA reads TGTGCCAGCAGCGTAGGACAGGGTCTGAGCTATGGCTACACCTTC. As protein: CASSVGQGLSYGYTF.

The gene calls are TRBV29-1 and TRBJ1-2, with 12 bases that match TRBD1. The CDR3 has 14 amino acids. J gave up 6 bases and V 0 bases, and 2 bases lay outside the gene matches. CDR1 SQVTM and CDR2 ANQGSEA come from the germline V gene. CDR3 DNA: TGCAGCGTTGAAGAGGGACAGGGGGCAAATGGCTACACCTTC. Translating gives CSVEEGQGANGYTF.

The chain carries TRBV9 and TRBJ1-1; 12 nucleotides align to TRBD1. The CDR3 contains 16 residues. V dropped 0 bases and J dropped 4; count of bases not matched to a gene: 4. Germline values: CDR1 SGDLS, CDR2 YYNGEE. CDR3 sequence reads: CASSVDGTGGGTEAFF. The DNA of the CDR3 is TGTGCCAGCAGCGTAGATGGGACAGGGGGCGGCACTGAAGCTTTCTTT.

A single count supports this clone. The chain combines TRBV19 with TRBJ1-6, with D possibly TRBD1 on 6 matching bases. Trimming shortened V by 3 bases and J by 2 bases, and 8 bases separated the two germline ends. CDR1 is LNHDA, CDR2 SQIVND, per germline (reference sequence). CDR3 length: 15 amino acids. The CDR3 region is CASSIDRTYNSPLHF. The CDR3 DNA reads TGTGCCAGTAGTATTGACAGGACCTATAATTCACCCCTCCACTTT.

This clone showed up just once. The chain carries TRBV10-3 and TRBJ2-7; 9 bases fit TRBD1. With 4 bases clipped from V and 5 bases from J, the junction kept 9 bases outside the gene matches. The CDR3 runs 15 residues. CDR1 and CDR2 (germline): ENHRY, SYGVKD. CDR3 DNA: TGTGCCATCAGTGCGACCAAGGACAGGGGAAACGAGCAGTACTTC. The encoded protein is CAISATKDRGNEQYF.

The rearrangement uses TRBV3-1 (or the pseudogene TRBV3-2) and TRBJ2-1; D is unresolved. V lost 1 base, J lost 8 bases, and 6 bases lay in between. The length of the CDR3 is 12 residues. Germline values: CDR1 LGHDT, CDR2 YNNKEL (reference sequence). The CDR3 loop reads CASSQGGYEQFF. CDR3 bases: TGTGCCAGCAGCCAAGGAGGATATGAGCAGTTCTTC.

The chain employs TRBV5-1 and TRBJ1-1; 7 positions agree with TRBD1. CDR1 and CDR2 from the germline V gene are SGHRS and YFSETQ. This CDR3 spans 14 amino acids. The V and J ends lost 4 bases and 1 base, in that order; junction bases with no gene match: 4. The CDR3 DNA follows: TGCGCCAGCAGCAAGGGACAGCCGAACACTGAAGCTTTCTTT. Protein product: CASSKGQPNTEAFF.

The chain recombines TRBV7-8 with TRBJ2-1; no clear D. The V gene lost 1 base and the J gene lost 3 bases, with 4 bases spanning the gap. The CDR3 covers 13 residues. Per germline, CDR1 SGHVS and CDR2 FQNEAQ. CDR3 loop: CASSLGHYNEQFF. The CDR3 DNA reads as TGTGCCAGCAGCTTAGGACACTACAATGAGCAGTTCTTC.

The chain carries TRBV5-1 and TRBJ2-7, with D possibly matching TRBD1 (6 bases). Per germline, CDR1 SGHRS and CDR2 YFSETQ. The V end was cut by 4 bases, the J end by 5 bases, with 19 bases between. This CDR3 has 15 amino acids. CDR3 protein: CASSPVGRGLNEQYF. The CDR3 DNA reads TGCGCCAGCAGCCCGGTCGGCAGGGGTTTAAACGAGCAGTACTTC. The whole variable domain, remainder taken from reference TRBV5-1 and TRBJ2-7, is KAGVTQTPRYLIKTRGQQVTLSCSPISGHRSVSWYQQTPGQGLQFLFEYFSETQRNKGNFPGRFSGRQFSNSRSEMNVSTLELGDSALYLCASSPVGRGLNEQYFGPGTRLTVT.

This clone was recorded only once. The chain joins TRBV11-2 to TRBJ1-6; D may be TRBD1 (5 bases). Germline V gene lookup returns CDR1 SGHAT and CDR2 FQNNGV. V was shortened by 1 base and J by 8 bases, with 15 bases between the two germline ends. The length of the CDR3 is 16 residues. In DNA form, the CDR3 reads TGTGCCAGCAGCTTAGTTGGGGGGTCAGATGATTCACCCCTCCACTTT. Encoded protein: CASSLVGGSDDSPLHF.

The rearrangement joins TRBV6-6 to TRBJ1-5; 7 nucleotides match TRBD1. Germline V gene data show CDR1 as MNHNY and CDR2 as SVGAGI (reference sequence). V was pared by 2 bases and J by 7 bases, with 8 bases of the junction left unmatched. There are 15 residues in the CDR3. This CDR3 is CASSYPRGAVQPQHF. CDR3 sequence (DNA): TGTGCCAGCAGTTACCCCAGGGGGGCGGTACAGCCCCAGCATTTT.

The chain carries TRBV5-6 and TRBJ1-4; TRBD1 aligns across 7 bases. Germline loops: CDR1 SGHDT, CDR2 YYEEEE. The length of the CDR3 is 17 residues. V lost 0 bases to trimming and J lost 8 bases; unmatched junction nucleotides: 13. The chain's CDR3 is CASSLAEADRPREKLFF. The CDR3 nucleotides read TGTGCCAGCAGCTTGGCCGAGGCGGACAGGCCAAGAGAAAAACTGTTTTTT.

The rearrangement uses TRBV10-3 and TRBJ2-3; 7 bases align to TRBD2. The CDR3 consists of 16 residues. V gave up 0 bases and J gave up 0 bases; unmatched junction bases: 3. Germline V gives CDR1 ENHRY, CDR2 SYGVKD. The DNA of the CDR3 is TGTGCCATCAGTGAGTCGGATAGCGGGAGCACAGATACGCAGTATTTT. It translates to CAISESDSGSTDTQYF.

J is TRBJ2-7 and V is TRBV29-1; TRBD1 agrees at 10 bases. The CDR3 is 16 residues long. Trimming took 6 bases from V and 3 from J; bases not matched to a gene: 14. Germline assignment: CDR1 SQVTM and CDR2 ANQGSEA. The CDR3, as DNA: TGCAGCGTGGGGACAGGGGCACCCCCCTCCTACTACGAGCAGTACTTC. It yields the protein CSVGTGAPPSYYEQYF.

V and J are TRBV3-1 (or the pseudogene TRBV3-2) and TRBJ1-1; D perhaps matches TRBD1 (6 bases). V was shortened by 4 bases and J by 5 bases, with 17 bases between the two germline ends. The CDR3 extends over 15 amino acids. Germline CDR1 and CDR2: LGHDT and YNNKEL (reference sequence). CDR3 protein: CASSPLSGRGTEAFF. Here the CDR3 DNA reads TGTGCCAGCAGCCCTTTGTCCGGGAGGGGGACTGAAGCTTTCTTT.

Only one count was recorded for this clone. The rearrangement links TRBV6-5 to TRBJ1-6, with 7 bases aligning to TRBD1. The germline V gene has CDR1 MNHEY and CDR2 SVGAGI. The junction had 5 bases not matched to a gene; V was cut back by 2 bases and J by 4 bases. The CDR3 is 16 amino acids. The CDR3 reads CASSYGRQGYNSPLHF. The CDR3 bases are TGTGCCAGCAGTTACGGCCGACAGGGTTATAATTCACCCCTCCACTTT.

The chain combines TRBV21-1 with TRBJ2-3; the table's D call of TRBD2 was not tested on the DNA. TRBV21-1 counts as a pseudogene. The CDR3 spans 15 residues. CDR3 coding DNA: TGTGCCAGCGAGGCGAGCACCCCGGGAGAAAATACGCAGTATTTT. Translated: CASEASTPGENTQYF.

V gene TRBV12-3 or TRBV12-4 combines with J gene TRBJ1-5, with D perhaps TRBD1 (6 bases). There are 13 residues in the CDR3. V dropped 0 bases and J dropped 16 bases, with 16 bases sitting between them. CDR3: CASSLADSRTHHF. The CDR3 DNA reads as TGTGCCAGCAGTTTAGCGGACAGCCGTACTCACCATTTT.

This sequence joins TRBV13 and TRBJ2-6, with 8 bases fitting TRBD1. CDR1 is PRHDT and CDR2 is FYEKMQ in the germline V gene (reference sequence). V lost 5 bases, J lost 0 bases, and 6 bases stayed unmatched. The CDR3 spans 17 residues. CDR3 coding DNA: TGTGCCAGCAGCCCGGGACAGGTACCCTCTGGGGCCAACGTCCTGACTTTC. This sequence encodes CASSPGQVPSGANVLTF.

This chain links TRBV6-2 or TRBV6-3 with TRBJ1-6; 10 bases line up with TRBD1. This CDR3 has 15 amino acids. Unmatched junction bases numbered 2, after V lost 0 bases and J lost 9 bases. Germline V gene lookup returns CDR1 MNHEY and CDR2 SVGEGT. This CDR3 is CASSYSTGGGSPLHF. In nucleotides, the CDR3 is TGTGCCAGCAGTTACTCGACAGGGGGCGGTTCACCCCTCCACTTT.